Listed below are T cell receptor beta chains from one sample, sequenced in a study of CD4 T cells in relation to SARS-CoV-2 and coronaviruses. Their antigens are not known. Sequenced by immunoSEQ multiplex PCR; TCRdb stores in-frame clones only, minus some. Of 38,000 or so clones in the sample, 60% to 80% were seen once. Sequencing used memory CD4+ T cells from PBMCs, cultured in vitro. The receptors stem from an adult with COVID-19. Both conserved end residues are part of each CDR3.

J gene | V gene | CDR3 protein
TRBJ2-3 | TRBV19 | CASRTGLAQSTDTQYF
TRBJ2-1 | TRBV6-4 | CAGWTSGVSLALNNEQFF
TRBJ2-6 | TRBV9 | CASSVGGSGANVLTF
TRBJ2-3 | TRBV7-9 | CASSSVSTDTQYF
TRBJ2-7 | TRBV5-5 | CASSHQAGYEQYF
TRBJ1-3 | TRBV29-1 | CSVMNSGNTIYF
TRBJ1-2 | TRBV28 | CASSAQGINYGYTF
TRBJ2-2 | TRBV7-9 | CASSSSPGTTTSNTGELFF
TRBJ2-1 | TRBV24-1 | CATSDLSSTSGSYNEQFF
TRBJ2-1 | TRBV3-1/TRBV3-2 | CASSQDPGGIYNEQFF
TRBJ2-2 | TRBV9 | CASSYAGEGELFF
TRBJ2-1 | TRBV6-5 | CASEEVAGLEQFF
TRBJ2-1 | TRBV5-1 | CASSLGSSVLHEQFF
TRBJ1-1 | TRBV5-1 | CASSGRQGPHTEAFF
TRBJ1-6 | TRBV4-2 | CASSQGSSSSYNSPLHF
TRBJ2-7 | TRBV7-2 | CASNLQVPPHEQYF
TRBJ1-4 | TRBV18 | CASSPSLGTGTELFF
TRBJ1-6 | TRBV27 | CASSQTYSSYNSPLHF
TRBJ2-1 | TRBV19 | CASSYGLSNEQFF
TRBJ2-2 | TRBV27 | CASSLSGPLPGELFF